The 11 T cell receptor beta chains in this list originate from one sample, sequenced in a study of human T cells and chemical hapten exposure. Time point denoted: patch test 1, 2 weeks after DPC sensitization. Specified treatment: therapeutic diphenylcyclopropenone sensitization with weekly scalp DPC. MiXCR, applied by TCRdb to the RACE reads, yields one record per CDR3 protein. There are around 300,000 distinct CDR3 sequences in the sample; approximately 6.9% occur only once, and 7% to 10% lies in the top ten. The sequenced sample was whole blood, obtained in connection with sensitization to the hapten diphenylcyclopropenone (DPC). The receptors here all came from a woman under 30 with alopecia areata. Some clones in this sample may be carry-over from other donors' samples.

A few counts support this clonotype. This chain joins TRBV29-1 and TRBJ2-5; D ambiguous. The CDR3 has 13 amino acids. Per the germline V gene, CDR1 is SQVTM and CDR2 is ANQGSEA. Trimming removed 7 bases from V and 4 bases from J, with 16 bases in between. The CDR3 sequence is CSELRIGPETQYF. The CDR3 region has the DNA TGCAGCGAGCTTCGTATAGGGCCAGAGACCCAGTACTTC.

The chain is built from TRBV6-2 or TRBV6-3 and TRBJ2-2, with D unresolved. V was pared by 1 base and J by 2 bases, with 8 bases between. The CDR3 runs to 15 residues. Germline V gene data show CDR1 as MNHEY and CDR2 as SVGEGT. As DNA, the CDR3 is TGTGCCAGCAGTTACTTACAGCTAAACACCGGGGAGCTGTTTTTT. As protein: CASSYLQLNTGELFF.

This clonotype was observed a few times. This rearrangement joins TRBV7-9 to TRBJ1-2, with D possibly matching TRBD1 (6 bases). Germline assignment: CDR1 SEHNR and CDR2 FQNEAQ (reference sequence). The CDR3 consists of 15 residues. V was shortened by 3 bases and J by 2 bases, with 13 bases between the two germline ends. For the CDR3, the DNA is TGTGCCAGCAGCTTGTTAGGGACACCGAACTATGGCTACACCTTC. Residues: CASSLLGTPNYGYTF.

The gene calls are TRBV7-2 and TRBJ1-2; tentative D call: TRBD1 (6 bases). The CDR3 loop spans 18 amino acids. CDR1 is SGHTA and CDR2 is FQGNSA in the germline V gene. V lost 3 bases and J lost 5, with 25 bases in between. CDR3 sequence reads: CASSLAPPAGAGLYGYTF. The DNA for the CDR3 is TGTGCCAGCAGCTTGGCCCCTCCGGCAGGGGCGGGGTTGTATGGCTACACCTTC.

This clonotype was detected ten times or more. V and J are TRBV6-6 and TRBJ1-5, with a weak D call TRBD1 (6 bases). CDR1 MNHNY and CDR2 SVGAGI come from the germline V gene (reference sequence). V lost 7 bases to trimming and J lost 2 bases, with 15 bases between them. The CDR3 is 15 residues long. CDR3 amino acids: CASTPPGGGNQPQHF. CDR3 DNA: TGTGCCAGCACCCCACCCGGGGGCGGCAATCAGCCCCAGCATTTT.

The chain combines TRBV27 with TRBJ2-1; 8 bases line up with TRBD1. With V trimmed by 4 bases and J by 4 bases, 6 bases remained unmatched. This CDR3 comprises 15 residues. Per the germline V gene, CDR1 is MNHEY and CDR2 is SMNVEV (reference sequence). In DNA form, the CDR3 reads TGTGCCAGCAGTTCCCGACAGGGGCGTTACAATGAGCAGTTCTTC. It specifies CASSSRQGRYNEQFF.

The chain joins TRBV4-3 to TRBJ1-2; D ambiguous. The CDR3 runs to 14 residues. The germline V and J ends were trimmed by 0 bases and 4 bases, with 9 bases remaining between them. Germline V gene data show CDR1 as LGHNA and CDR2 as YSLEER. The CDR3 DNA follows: TGCGCCAGCAGCCAAGAGGAGGTTAGCTATGGCTACACCTTC. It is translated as CASSQEEVSYGYTF.

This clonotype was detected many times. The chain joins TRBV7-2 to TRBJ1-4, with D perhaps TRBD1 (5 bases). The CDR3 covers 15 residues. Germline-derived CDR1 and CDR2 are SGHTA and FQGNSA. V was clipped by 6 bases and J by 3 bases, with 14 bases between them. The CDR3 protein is CASSKLKGANEKLFF. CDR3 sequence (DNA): TGTGCCAGCAGTAAGCTAAAAGGGGCTAATGAAAAACTGTTTTTT.

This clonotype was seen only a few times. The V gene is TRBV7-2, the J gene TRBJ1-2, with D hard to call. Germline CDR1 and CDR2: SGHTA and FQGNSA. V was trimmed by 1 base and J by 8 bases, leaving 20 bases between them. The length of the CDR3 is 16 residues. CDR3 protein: CASSLERQPEGQGYTF. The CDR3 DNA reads TGTGCCAGCAGCTTAGAGCGGCAGCCAGAAGGTCAGGGCTACACCTTC.

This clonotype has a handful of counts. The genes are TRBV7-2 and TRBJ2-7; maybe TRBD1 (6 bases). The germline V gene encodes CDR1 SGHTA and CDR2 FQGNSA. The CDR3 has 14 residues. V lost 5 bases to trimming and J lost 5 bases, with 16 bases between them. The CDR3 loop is CASSRTDPLDEQYF. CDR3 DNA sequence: TGTGCCAGCAGCCGGACAGACCCTCTGGACGAGCAGTACTTC.

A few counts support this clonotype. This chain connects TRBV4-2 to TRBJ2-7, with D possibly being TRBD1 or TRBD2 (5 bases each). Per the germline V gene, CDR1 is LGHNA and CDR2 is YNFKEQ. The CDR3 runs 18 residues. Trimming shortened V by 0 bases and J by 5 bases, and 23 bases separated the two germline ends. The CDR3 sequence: CASSQDWLRDPPFDEQYF. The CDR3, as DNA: TGTGCCAGCAGCCAAGATTGGCTCCGGGACCCCCCTTTCGACGAGCAGTACTTC.